This TCR beta chain derives from a study of T cells in Graves' hyperthyroidism and ophthalmopathy. Study findings and constraints: Blood also held most thyroid clonotypes expanded beyond 0.001. Separating ophthalmopathy from stable hyperthyroidism was achieved by a 13 V-J model.

Clinical Activity Scores of at least 3, NOSPECS grades of at least 4 and durations under 3 months characterized ophthalmopathy patients. In this sample, this clonotype turned up many times. Its antigen remains unidentified. TCR beta CDR3 regions were amplified from RNA transcripts. When the TCR CDR3 underwent first-round RT-PCR, the HTBI primer set was used. TCRdb passed the multiplex PCR reads through MiXCR, listing each CDR3 protein once. The sample shows approximately 600,000 distinct CDR3 sequences, around 21% of them seen only once. The sample comprised blood. The TCR was taken from a man younger than 45 with Graves' ophthalmopathy.

CDR3 amino acids: CASSTRTSNYNEQFF. For the CDR3, the DNA is TGTGCCAGCAGCACTCGGACTAGCAACTACAATGAGCAGTTCTTC. This chain joins TRBV11-2 and TRBJ2-1, with TRBD2 identical over 8 bases. The CDR3 consists of 15 residues. The junction had 6 bases not matched to a gene; V was cut back by 5 bases and J by 3 bases. Germline V gene sequence: CDR1 SGHAT, CDR2 FQNNGV.